A selection of T cell receptor beta chains follows, all from one sample in a study of blood T cell repertoires in COVID-19. Clones were sequenced by immunoSEQ multiplex PCR, and TCRdb holds only the in-frame ones, with some missing. The sample contains about 300,000 clones, roughly 90% of which appear only once. Sequencing used peripheral blood. The receptors shown here come from a man between 18 and 35 years old who had recovered from COVID-19. The CDR3 runs from the conserved cysteine through the conserved F or W. D genes are given only for firm matches. Some rows mark clone size as missing; the rest say once, few, many or name a class of expanded clone.

V: TRBV7-9; D: -; size: -; J: TRBJ1-5; CDR3: CASSSRASNQPQHF; DNA: TGTGCCAGCAGCTCGAGAGCGAGCAATCAGCCCCAGCATTTT
V: TRBV5-4; D: -; size: -; J: TRBJ1-1; CDR3: CASSLGRGGNTEAFF; DNA: TGTGCCAGCAGCTTGGGGAGGGGCGGGAACACTGAAGCTTTCTTT
V: TRBV4-1; D: TRBD2; size: -; J: TRBJ2-7; CDR3: CASSPTGGSSYEQYF; DNA: TGCGCCAGCAGCCCGACCGGGGGGAGCTCCTACGAGCAGTACTTC
V: TRBV3-1/TRBV3-2; D: -; size: -; J: TRBJ2-3; CDR3: CASSRRSASTDTQYF; DNA: TGTGCCAGCAGCCGGCGGTCGGCAAGCACAGATACGCAGTATTTT
V: TRBV7-9; D: -; size: -; J: TRBJ1-2; CDR3: CASSTAYGNYGYTF; DNA: TGTGCCAGCAGCACCGCTTACGGTAACTATGGCTACACCTTC
V: TRBV5-1; D: -; size: -; J: TRBJ2-5; CDR3: CASSPGLWETQYF; DNA: TGCGCCAGCAGTCCAGGGCTTTGGGAGACCCAGTACTTC
V: TRBV7-2; D: TRBD2; size: -; J: TRBJ2-5; CDR3: CASSLTGGRETQYF; DNA: TGTGCCAGCAGCTTAACGGGGGGGAGGGAGACCCAGTACTTC
V: TRBV2; D: -; size: once; J: TRBJ2-6; CDR3: CASSERGGARANVLTF; DNA: TGTGCCAGCAGTGAACGTGGGGGCGCCAGGGCCAACGTCCTGACTTTC
V: TRBV19; D: -; size: -; J: TRBJ1-5; CDR3: CASSTQAQGTYNQPQHF; DNA: TGTGCCAGTAGTACCCAAGCCCAGGGCACCTACAATCAGCCCCAGCATTTT
V: TRBV20-1; D: -; size: -; J: TRBJ1-2; CDR3: CSARLNGGYTF; DNA: TGCAGTGCTAGACTAAACGGGGGCTACACCTTC
V: TRBV7-8; D: TRBD2; size: -; J: TRBJ2-2; CDR3: CASSHGTSGNTGELFF; DNA: TGTGCCAGCAGCCACGGGACTAGCGGTAACACCGGGGAGCTGTTTTTT
V: TRBV11-2; D: TRBD1; size: -; J: TRBJ2-1; CDR3: CASSPRDSSYNEQFF; DNA: TGTGCCAGCAGCCCACGGGACAGTTCCTACAATGAGCAGTTCTTC
V: TRBV18; D: -; size: -; J: TRBJ2-1; CDR3: CASSPQGDEQFF; DNA: TGTGCCAGCTCACCACAGGGGGATGAGCAGTTCTTC
V: TRBV7-9; D: TRBD1; size: -; J: TRBJ2-3; CDR3: CASSLTLGQGRTDTQYF; DNA: TGTGCCAGCAGCTTAACTCTGGGACAGGGACGTACAGATACGCAGTATTTT
V: TRBV7-6; D: -; size: -; J: TRBJ2-3; CDR3: CASSLLAGSVDTQYF; DNA: TGTGCCAGCAGCTTATTGGCGGGTTCGGTTGATACGCAGTATTTT
V: TRBV3-1/TRBV3-2; D: -; size: -; J: TRBJ2-1; CDR3: CASSQPPASVSSYNEQFF; DNA: TGTGCCAGCAGCCAACCACCGGCTAGCGTAAGCTCCTACAATGAGCAGTTCTTC
V: TRBV27; D: TRBD2; size: -; J: TRBJ2-7; CDR3: CASRGEWDAAYEQYF; DNA: TGTGCCAGCCGGGGGGAATGGGACGCCGCCTACGAGCAGTACTTC
V: TRBV3-1/TRBV3-2; D: TRBD1; size: -; J: TRBJ2-2; CDR3: CASSPPPRTGNTGELFF; DNA: TGTGCCAGCAGCCCTCCCCCCAGGACAGGGAACACCGGGGAGCTGTTTTTT
V: TRBV9; D: -; size: once; J: TRBJ2-3; CDR3: CASSVEQGRWATDTQYF; DNA: TGTGCCAGCAGCGTGGAACAGGGCCGTTGGGCCACAGATACGCAGTATTTT
V: TRBV14; D: TRBD2; size: -; J: TRBJ2-1; CDR3: CASSPGTSGSSNEQFF; DNA: TGTGCCAGCAGCCCGGGGACTAGCGGGAGCTCCAATGAGCAGTTCTTC
V: TRBV24-1; D: TRBD2; size: -; J: TRBJ2-5; CDR3: CATSDSTSGKAQYF; DNA: TGTGCCACCAGTGATTCGACTAGCGGGAAGGCCCAGTACTTC